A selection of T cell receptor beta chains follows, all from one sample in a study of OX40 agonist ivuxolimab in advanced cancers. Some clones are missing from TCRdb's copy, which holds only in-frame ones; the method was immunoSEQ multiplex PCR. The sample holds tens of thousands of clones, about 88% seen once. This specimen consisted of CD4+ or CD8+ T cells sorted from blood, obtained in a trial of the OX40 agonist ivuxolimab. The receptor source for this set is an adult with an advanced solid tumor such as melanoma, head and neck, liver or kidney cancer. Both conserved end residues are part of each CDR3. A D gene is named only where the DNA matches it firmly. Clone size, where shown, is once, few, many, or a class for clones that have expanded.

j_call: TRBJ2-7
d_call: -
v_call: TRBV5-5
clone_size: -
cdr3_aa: CASSLGGGTQYEQYF
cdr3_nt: TGTGCCAGCAGCTTGGGCGGCGGGACGCAGTACGAGCAGTACTTC

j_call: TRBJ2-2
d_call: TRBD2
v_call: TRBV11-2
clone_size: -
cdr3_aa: CASSFTAGEGGELFF
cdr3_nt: TGTGCCAGCAGCTTCACAGCGGGAGAGGGCGGGGAGCTGTTTTTT

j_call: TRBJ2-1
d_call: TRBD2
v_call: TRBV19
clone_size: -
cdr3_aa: CASGGWMSYNEQFF
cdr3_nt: TGTGCCAGCGGGGGGTGGATGTCCTACAATGAGCAGTTCTTC

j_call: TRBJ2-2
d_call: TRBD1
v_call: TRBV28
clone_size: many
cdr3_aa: CASSGAMGQSSSNTGELFF
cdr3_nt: TGTGCCAGCAGTGGGGCCATGGGACAGTCATCTTCGAACACCGGGGAGCTGTTTTTT

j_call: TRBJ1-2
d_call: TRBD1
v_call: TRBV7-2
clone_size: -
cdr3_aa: CASSLVGTGDFGYTF
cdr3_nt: TGTGCCAGCAGCCTAGTCGGGACAGGGGATTTTGGCTACACCTTC

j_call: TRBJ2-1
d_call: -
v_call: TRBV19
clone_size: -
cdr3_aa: CASRDTVVDEQFF
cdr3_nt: TGTGCCAGCCGGGACACGGTAGTCGATGAGCAGTTCTTC

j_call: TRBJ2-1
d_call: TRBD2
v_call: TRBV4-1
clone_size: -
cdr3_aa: CASSQGLAGSSSGEQFF
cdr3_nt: TGCGCCAGCAGCCAAGGGTTAGCGGGAAGCTCAAGTGGGGAGCAGTTCTTC

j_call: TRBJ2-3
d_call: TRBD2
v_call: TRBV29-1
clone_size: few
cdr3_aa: CSVVASGRVWDTQYF
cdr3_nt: TGCAGCGTTGTTGCTAGCGGGAGGGTTTGGGATACGCAGTATTTT

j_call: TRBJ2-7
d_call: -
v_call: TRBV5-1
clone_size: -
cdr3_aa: CASSLGAGRIEQYF
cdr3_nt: TGCGCCAGCAGCTTGGGGGCAGGACGGATCGAGCAGTACTTC

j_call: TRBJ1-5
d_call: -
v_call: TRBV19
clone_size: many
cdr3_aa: CASSIGDLQHF
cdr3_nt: TGTGCCAGTAGTATTGGTGATCTCCAGCATTTT

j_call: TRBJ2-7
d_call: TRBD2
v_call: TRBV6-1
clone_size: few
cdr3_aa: CASSDEGRGQYF
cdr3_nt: TGTGCCAGCAGTGACGAGGGGAGGGGGCAGTACTTC

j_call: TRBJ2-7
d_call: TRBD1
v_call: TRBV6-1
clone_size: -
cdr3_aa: CASRTDRSTYEQYF
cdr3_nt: TGTGCCAGCAGGACGGACAGGAGTACCTACGAGCAGTACTTC

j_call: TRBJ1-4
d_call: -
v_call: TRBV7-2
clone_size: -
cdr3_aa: CASSFGQQTNEKLFF
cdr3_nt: TGTGCCAGCAGCTTTGGGCAGCAAACTAATGAAAAACTGTTTTTT

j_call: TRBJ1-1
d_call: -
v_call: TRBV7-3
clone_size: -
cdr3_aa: CASSLDQDTEAFF
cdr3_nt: TGTGCCAGCAGCTTGGACCAGGACACTGAAGCTTTCTTT

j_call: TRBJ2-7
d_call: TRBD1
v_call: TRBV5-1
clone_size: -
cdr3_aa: CASSAPDRVNSYEQYF
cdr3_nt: TGCGCCAGCAGCGCACCTGACAGGGTCAACTCCTACGAGCAGTACTTC

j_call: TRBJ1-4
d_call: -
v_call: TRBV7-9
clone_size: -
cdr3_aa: CASSLAGEGKLFF
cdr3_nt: TGTGCCAGCAGCTTAGCAGGGGAGGGAAAACTGTTTTTT

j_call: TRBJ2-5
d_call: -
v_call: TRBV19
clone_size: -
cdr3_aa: CASSLRGIQETQYF
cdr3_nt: TGTGCCAGTAGTCTAAGGGGAATCCAAGAGACCCAGTACTTC

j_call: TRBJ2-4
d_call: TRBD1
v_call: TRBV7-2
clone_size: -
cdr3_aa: CASSMGQGVAKNIQYF
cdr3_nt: TGTGCCAGCAGCATGGGACAGGGGGTAGCCAAAAACATTCAGTACTTC

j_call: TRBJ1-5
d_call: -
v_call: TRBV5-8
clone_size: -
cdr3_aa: CASSFFSNQPQHF
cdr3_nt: TGTGCCAGCAGCTTTTTCAGCAATCAGCCCCAGCATTTT

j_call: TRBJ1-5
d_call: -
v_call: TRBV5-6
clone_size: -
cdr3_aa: CASSFRSGDRNQPQHF
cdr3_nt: TGTGCCAGCAGCTTTCGTTCGGGGGATCGCAATCAGCCCCAGCATTTT

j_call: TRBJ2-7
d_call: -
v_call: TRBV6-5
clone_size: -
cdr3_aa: CASRMGSRYEQYF
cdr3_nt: TGTGCCAGTCGGATGGGGAGTAGGTACGAGCAGTACTTC

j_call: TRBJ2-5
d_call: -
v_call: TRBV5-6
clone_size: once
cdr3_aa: CASSSRRETQYF
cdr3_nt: TGTGCCAGCAGCTCCCGTCGTGAGACCCAGTACTTC